This T cell receptor beta chain was documented in a study of radiotherapy plus CTLA-4 blockade in lung cancer. Study in general: More than 15% of patients responded objectively, and roughly 30% achieved disease control. Whole-study results and caveats: Together with interferon-beta, which increased in serum after radiation, early dynamic changes in blood T cell clones were reportedly the best predictors of response. Blood TCR clones of tumor origin expanded after radiotherapy plus ipilimumab.

The protocol was immunoSEQ multiplex PCR, while the TCRdb copy is restricted to in-frame clones and leaves out a portion. The sample has about 97,000 clones, 65% to 75% seen once; the top ten hold 2.5% to 3%. As to this clone: The antigen remains unidentified.

Focal radiation and CTLA-4 blockade (ipilimumab) were tested in chemo-refractory metastatic non-small-cell lung cancer patients. The V gene's germline CDR1 is ENHRY and CDR2 SYGVKD. Germline trimming cut 6 bases from V and 7 bases from J; bases unmatched to any gene: 8. The CDR3 has 14 residues. This clonotype was sampled from a human donor with non-small cell lung cancer who had a partial response to radiotherapy plus ipilimumab. Some clones in this sample may be carry-over from other donors' samples. Sample: peripheral blood, taken from a patient treated with radiotherapy plus ipilimumab. This chain connects TRBV10-3 to TRBJ1-2, with TRBD1 matching 10 bases. The CDR3: CAIRDGQGVSGYTF. CDR3 bases: TGTGCCATCAGAGACGGACAGGGGGTTAGTGGCTACACCTTC.